The clone carrying this T cell receptor beta chain is medium-sized (0.01 to 0.1%). Covering alpha and beta chains, TRAV- and TRBV-specific primers were used for the first-strand cDNA. Both a constant-region primer and a V-primer adapter served to amplify TCRs across roughly 22 PCR cycles. MiXCR, applied by TCRdb to the reads, yields one record per CDR3 protein. The sample contains about 30,000 distinct CDR3 sequences, around 54% of which appear only once. As to time point: after trial treatment. Treatment: LDRT plus nivolumab, ipilimumab, low-dose cyclophosphamide and aspirin (RACIN trial). This record belongs to a study of low-dose radiotherapy and immunotherapy resistance in tumors. Looking at the study overall: Daily oral aspirin at 300 mg began on cycle 1 day 1 and lasted four cycles.

V dropped 1 base and J dropped 1 base, with 8 bases sitting between them. From germline, CDR1 is MDHEN and CDR2 SYDVKM. The CDR3 consists of 15 residues. This chain joins TRBV28 and TRBJ2-1, with D possibly matching TRBD2 (5 bases). The receptor was isolated from a male donor with gallbladder cancer. This specimen was PBMCs, taken after low-dose radiotherapy plus immunotherapy. For the CDR3, the DNA is TGTGCCAGCAGTTTATTGAGCGGTTCCTACAATGAGCAGTTCTTC. Its protein product is CASSLLSGSYNEQFF.